This record covers a single T cell receptor (beta chain). Its antigen is undetermined. Produced via immunoSEQ multiplex PCR; TCRdb's table is partial and in-frame only. The sample includes approximately 70,000 clones, approximately 94% of them seen just once. The source of the sample is a study of cytomegalovirus exposure and HLA in healthy donors. The wider study: It was reported in a later analysis that the same platform had been used for the 110 or so validation repertoires as for the roughly 670 first-cohort repertoires. Study results and limitations: The TCR clusters that emerged in the first cohort tended, a later analysis found, to co-occur in the roughly 130 validation repertoires. Listed as cytomegalovirus-associated were 150 to 200 TCR beta chains. Published work reported that the classifier diagnosed cytomegalovirus status with high specificity and sensitivity.

Sequencing was done on a sample of PBMCs. The source is a woman aged 18 to 35 in good health and CMV-seronegative.

The CDR3 region has the DNA TGCGCCAGCAGCCAAGTCGGGGGGACCCCAGAGACCCAGTACTTC. Its protein is CASSQVGGTPETQYF. This chain connects TRBV4-1 to TRBJ2-5, with 7 nucleotides matching TRBD2. The CDR3 has 15 residues. J gave up 4 bases and V 1 base, and 6 bases lay outside the gene matches. Germline V gene data show CDR1 as MGHRA and CDR2 as YSYEKL.